Below are 27 T cell receptor beta chains sequenced from a single sample in a study of CD4 and CD8 cells across lung adenocarcinoma regions. Using its own MiXCR run on the PCR reads, TCRdb lists one record per CDR3 protein. Of 3,900 or so distinct CDR3 sequences in the sample, roughly two thirds were seen once. Sequencing input: CD8+ T cells from the margin of a lung tumor. The receptors shown here come from a female donor with lung adenocarcinoma. The CD4 and CD8 labels of this study may be unreliable.

In its sample, this clonotype ranks as large (0.1 to 1%). The chain has TRBV7-2 and TRBJ2-2; D not resolved. This CDR3 spans 13 amino acids. Germline-derived CDR1 and CDR2 are SGHTA and FQGNSA. Trimming pared 3 bases from V and 7 bases from J, leaving 9 bases between. The CDR3 region is CASSLVGYGELFF. As DNA, the CDR3 is TGTGCCAGCAGCTTGGTCGGGTACGGGGAGCTGTTTTTT.

The sample holds one count of this clonotype. The chain uses TRBV10-3 and TRBJ2-5; the D gene is possibly TRBD2 (5 bases). V shed 10 bases and J shed 7 bases, with 19 bases lying between them. The CDR3 has 13 amino acids. CDR1 is ENHRY, CDR2 SYGVKD, per germline. DNA of the CDR3: TGTGCCACCTCTACCGTCTCCGGAGGGACCCAGTACTTC. It is translated as CATSTVSGGTQYF.

Note on this clonotype: At one boundary the junction diverges from the germline segment, which might be a read error. This rearrangement joins TRBV25-1 to TRBJ2-4; perhaps TRBD2 as D (6 bases). The CDR3 sequence is 16 residues long. The V gene's germline CDR1 is MGHDK and CDR2 SYGVNS. The CDR3 DNA reads TGTGCCAGCAGTGACCTGGGGCCTAGCGCCAAAAACACTCAGTATTTC. Translated, it gives CASSDLGPSAKNTQYF.

This chain uses TRBV10-3 with TRBJ2-2; 9 bases agree with TRBD2. Germline CDR1 ENHRY, CDR2 SYGVKD. The CDR3 length is 16 residues. Germline trimming cut 8 bases from V and 6 bases from J; bases unmatched to any gene: 13. CDR3 sequence (DNA): TGTGCCATCTCACCTTTAGCGGGGGTAGGACCCGGGGAGCTGTTTTTT. It is translated as CAISPLAGVGPGELFF.

In this sample, this clonotype turned up a few times. The V call is TRBV7-2, the J call TRBJ2-2, with 7 bases identical to TRBD2. CDR1 and CDR2 (germline): SGHTA, FQGNSA. J lost 7 bases, V lost 1 base, and 9 bases had no gene match. The CDR3 has 16 amino acids. CDR3 bases: TGTGCCAGCAGCTTAGACCCAGCGGGGATCAACGGGGAGCTGTTTTTT. This sequence encodes CASSLDPAGINGELFF.

V usage is TRBV5-1 and J usage is TRBJ2-1; 9 bases agree with TRBD1. The end of the DNA aligns better with TRBJ2-7, so the J call may be wrong. This CDR3 spans 15 amino acids. Germline assignment: CDR1 SGHRS and CDR2 YFSETQ. The CDR3 nucleotides read TGCGCCAGCAGCTCCCCGGGACAGGGCACCTACGAGCAGTACTTC. Residues: CASSSPGQGTYEQYF.

V and J are TRBV6-1 and TRBJ2-1; the match to TRBD2 covers 10 bases. The end of the DNA aligns better with TRBJ2-7, so the J call may be wrong. This CDR3 is built from 15 residues. CDR1 MNHNS and CDR2 SASEGT come from the germline V gene. CDR3 loop: CASSEEASGSGEQYF. CDR3 coding DNA: TGTGCCAGCAGTGAAGAGGCTAGCGGGAGCGGTGAGCAGTACTTC.

This chain uses TRBV6-5 with TRBJ1-6; no reliable D call. The V and J ends lost 4 bases and 10 bases respectively, with 14 bases between them. Germline CDR1 is MNHEY and CDR2 is SVGAGI. This CDR3 comprises 14 residues. The CDR3 is CASSFVEAHSPLHF. In nucleotides, the CDR3 is TGTGCCAGCAGTTTTGTCGAAGCTCACTCACCCCTCCACTTT.

The J gene is TRBJ2-2, the V gene TRBV10-1, with D hard to call. The CDR3 spans 14 residues. Germline values: CDR1 WNHNN, CDR2 SYGVQD (reference sequence). V shed 4 bases and J shed 1 base, with 7 bases lying between them. CDR3: CASSVTLNTGELFF. The CDR3 bases are TGCGCCAGCAGTGTGACCCTGAACACCGGGGAGCTGTTTTTT.

This clonotype ranks as medium-sized. DNA for the CDR3: TGCGCCAGCAGTGAGTTACGGGACAGTAACACCGGGGAGCTGTTTTTT. Amino acid sequence: CASSELRDSNTGELFF. The chain couples TRBV10-1 to TRBJ2-2; 7 nucleotides agree with TRBD1. Unmatched junction bases numbered 4, after V lost 1 base and J lost 2 bases. The germline V gene has CDR1 WNHNN and CDR2 SYGVQD (reference sequence). This CDR3 is 16 amino acids long.

The sample holds one count of this clonotype. The chain couples TRBV27 to TRBJ2-3; D is ambiguous. CDR3 size: 14 residues. V was shortened by 1 base and J by 2 bases, with 7 bases between the two germline ends. Germline V gives CDR1 MNHEY, CDR2 SMNVEV (reference sequence). CDR3 amino acids: CASSLYSNTDTQYF. CDR3 nucleotides: TGTGCCAGCAGTTTATATAGCAACACAGATACGCAGTATTTT.

The chain employs TRBV5-1 and TRBJ1-1; 7 nucleotides match TRBD1. Germline V gene data show CDR1 as SGHRS and CDR2 as YFSETQ. The length of the CDR3 is 14 residues. With 4 bases clipped from V and 1 base from J, the junction kept 4 bases outside the gene matches. The CDR3 DNA is TGCGCCAGCAGCGGCGGGACAGCGAACACTGAAGCTTTCTTT. This sequence encodes CASSGGTANTEAFF.

The J gene is TRBJ2-3, the V gene TRBV12-5, with D possibly TRBD2 on 5 matching bases. Germline lookup yields CDR1 LGHNT and CDR2 FRNRAP. The V end was cut by 5 bases, the J end by 5 bases, with 14 bases between. This CDR3 has 14 residues. The CDR3 loop is CASGVDYFVDTQYF. CDR3 in DNA: TGTGCTAGTGGTGTCGACTACTTTGTAGATACGCAGTATTTT.

This chain links TRBV10-3 with TRBJ2-3, with 10 bases aligning to TRBD2. Germline V gives CDR1 ENHRY, CDR2 SYGVKD. This CDR3 is 18 amino acids long. With 4 bases clipped from V and 0 bases from J, the junction kept 10 bases outside the gene matches. The CDR3 loop reads CAISGGSGGWSSTDTQYF. The CDR3 nucleotides read TGTGCCATCAGTGGGGGTAGCGGGGGGTGGTCTAGCACAGATACGCAGTATTTT.

A note on this clonotype: Sequence at one end of the junction differs from germline and may be a read error. The V gene is TRBV6-4, the J gene TRBJ2-4, with D tentatively TRBD1 or TRBD2 (5 bases each). Germline CDR1 is MRHNA and CDR2 is SNTAGT. CDR3 size: 16 residues. CDR3 residues: CASSDSGRRAKNTQYF. The CDR3 DNA reads TGTGCCAGCAGCGACTCGGGGCGGCGAGCCAAAAACACGCAGTACTTC.

The CDR3 sequence: CASSFVAGGANEQFF. The CDR3 DNA reads TGTGCCAGCAGCTTCGTAGCGGGAGGGGCCAATGAGCAGTTCTTC. The chain has TRBV7-2 and TRBJ2-1; 11 bases match TRBD2. J was trimmed by 6 bases and V by 3 bases; bases with no gene match: 4. Germline V gives CDR1 SGHTA, CDR2 FQGNSA. CDR3 length equals 15 residues.

The rearrangement joins TRBV5-1 to TRBJ2-1, with D maybe TRBD1 (5 bases). Germline lookup yields CDR1 SGHRS and CDR2 YFSETQ. The V end was cut by 4 bases, the J end by 7 bases, with 18 bases between. The CDR3 loop spans 15 amino acids. The CDR3 DNA follows: TGCGCCAGCAGCCCGACAGTGAGACATCAGAATGAGCAGTTCTTC. It yields the protein CASSPTVRHQNEQFF.

V is TRBV6-1 and J is TRBJ2-3; TRBD2 matches at 12 bases. Germline CDR1 is MNHNS and CDR2 is SASEGT. Trimming took 4 bases from V and 7 from J; bases not matched to a gene: 9. This CDR3 has 16 amino acids. The CDR3 protein is CASSGQGLAGRNTQYF. The CDR3 DNA is TGTGCCAGCAGTGGCCAAGGACTAGCGGGGAGAAATACGCAGTATTTT.

The V call is TRBV7-8, the J call TRBJ1-2; tentative D call: TRBD1 (5 bases). Per germline, CDR1 SGHVS and CDR2 FQNEAQ. V was trimmed by 5 bases and J by 7 bases, leaving 14 bases between them. The CDR3 is 13 amino acids. The CDR3 sequence is CASSPPSGLGYTF. The CDR3 DNA is TGTGCCAGCAGCCCTCCGTCAGGGCTTGGCTACACCTTC.

V usage is TRBV6-5 and J usage is TRBJ2-1; D gene unclear. CDR3 length: 15 amino acids. Trimming left V 5 bases short and J 10 bases short, with 21 bases between. Germline loops: CDR1 MNHEY, CDR2 SVGAGI. In DNA form, the CDR3 reads TGTGCCAGCAGTACTAACCGGGTGAATATAGGGGAGCAGTTCTTC. Protein: CASSTNRVNIGEQFF.

The CDR3 region has the DNA TGTGCCAGCAGTTTAGCGGGAAGGGAGACCCAGTACTTC. It translates to CASSLAGRETQYF. The chain couples TRBV27 to TRBJ2-5; a weak D match, TRBD2 (6 bases). Germline-derived CDR1 and CDR2 are MNHEY and SMNVEV (reference sequence). V was cut by 2 bases and J by 5 bases, with 9 bases left in between. The length of the CDR3 is 13 residues.

The chain is built from TRBV7-9 and TRBJ2-5, with TRBD2 identical over 8 bases. The junction had 6 bases not matched to a gene; V was cut back by 4 bases and J by 5 bases. The CDR3 has 14 residues. CDR1 SEHNR and CDR2 FQNEAQ come from the germline V gene (reference sequence). The chain's CDR3 is CASSWGGGQETQYF. CDR3 bases: TGTGCCAGCAGCTGGGGCGGGGGGCAGGAGACCCAGTACTTC.

Judged by abundance, this clonotype is medium-sized. V usage is TRBV6-5 and J usage is TRBJ2-2, with D possibly TRBD2 on 6 matching bases. The V gene's germline CDR1 is MNHEY and CDR2 SVGAGI. The CDR3 has 15 amino acids. V dropped 4 bases and J dropped 3 bases, with 12 bases sitting between them. This CDR3 is CASSSGGGDTGELFF. The CDR3 bases are TGTGCCAGCAGTTCCGGAGGAGGGGACACCGGGGAGCTGTTTTTT.

The chain combines TRBV12-3 or TRBV12-4 with TRBJ1-1; possible D gene TRBD1, 5 bases. The germline V and J ends were trimmed by 5 bases and 12 bases, with 22 bases remaining between them. The CDR3 spans 14 residues. CDR3 sequence: CASSGRGGVVTPFF. CDR3 DNA: TGTGCCAGCAGTGGCCGGGGGGGGGTCGTGACGCCTTTCTTT.

This clonotype has only a few counts. This chain uses TRBV12-3 or TRBV12-4 with TRBJ2-1; D ambiguous. This CDR3 region has 13 residues. The V end lost 1 base, the J end lost 7 bases, and 8 bases lay between the germline ends. Here the CDR3 DNA reads TGTGCCAGCAGTTTAGGCGGCGTGAATGAGCAGTTCTTC. Translated, it gives CASSLGGVNEQFF.

The rearrangement uses TRBV11-3 and TRBJ2-1, with 13 bases fitting TRBD2. Germline values: CDR1 SGHNT, CDR2 YENEEA. CDR3 length: 15 amino acids. Trimming at V came to 5 bases and at J to 9 bases, leaving 7 bases not matched to a gene. The CDR3 nucleotides read TGTGCCAGCAGCCGAAGGACTAGCGGGAGCAGTGAGCAGTTCTTC. Translated: CASSRRTSGSSEQFF.

The J gene is TRBJ2-2, the V gene TRBV11-3; 7 bases align to TRBD1. J gave up 2 bases and V 6 bases, and 3 bases lay outside the gene matches. Germline CDR1 and CDR2: SGHNT and YENEEA. The CDR3 has 14 residues. The CDR3 DNA sequence: TGTGCCAGCAGAGGGACAGATAACACCGGGGAGCTGTTTTTT. Encoded protein: CASRGTDNTGELFF.